The T cell receptor (beta chain) described here comes from a study of ipilimumab plus nivolumab after autologous stem cell transplantation. Study summary: Typical patient got roughly five ipilimumab doses and roughly eight nivolumab doses (median). Myeloma patients were high-risk transplant-naive or relapsed within 3 years of first autologous transplant.

Method: immunoSEQ multiplex PCR; TCRdb's copy keeps in-frame clones and lacks some. Seen here are roughly 43,000 clones, approximately 90% observed once, and the top ten hold nearly 0.9%. Starting 14 to 28 days after autologous transplant, ipilimumab 1 mg/kg was given. Patients got 3 mg/kg IV nivolumab weeks 1, 4, 7, 10, then biweekly through week 26. The CDR3 is 15 amino acids. With 4 bases removed from V and 0 bases from J, the gap between germline ends came to 12 bases. From germline, CDR1 is SGHRS and CDR2 YFSETQ. Material: PBMCs, obtained in a trial of ipilimumab plus nivolumab as post-transplant consolidation. This rearrangement joins TRBV5-1 to TRBJ2-3; D gene unclear. The source is a male donor with multiple myeloma. CDR3 DNA sequence: TGCGCCAGCAGCCCGGATAAGATTAGCACAGATACGCAGTATTTT. This sequence encodes CASSPDKISTDTQYF.